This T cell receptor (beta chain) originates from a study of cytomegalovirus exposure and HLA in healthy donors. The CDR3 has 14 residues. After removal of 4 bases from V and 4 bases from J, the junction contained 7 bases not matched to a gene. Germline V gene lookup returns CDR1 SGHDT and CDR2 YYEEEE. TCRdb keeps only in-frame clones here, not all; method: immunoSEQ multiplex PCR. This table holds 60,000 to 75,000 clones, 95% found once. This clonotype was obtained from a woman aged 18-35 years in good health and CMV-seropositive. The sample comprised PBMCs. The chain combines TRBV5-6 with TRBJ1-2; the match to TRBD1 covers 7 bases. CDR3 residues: CASSPDRESYGYTF. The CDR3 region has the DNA TGTGCCAGCAGCCCTGACAGGGAGAGCTATGGCTACACCTTC.